This record looks at one T cell receptor beta chain sequence and its context. The J segment lost 10 bases and the V segment lost 4 bases, leaving 7 bases of the junction unmatched. The CDR3 runs to 15 residues. Germline CDR1 LNHNV, CDR2 YYDKDF (reference sequence). The data were obtained in a study of blood T cell repertoires in COVID-19. Only in-frame clones appear in the TCRdb table, and some are missing; sequencing was by immunoSEQ multiplex PCR. The repertoire consists of some 96,000 clones, with 70% to 90% occurring once and the leading ten covering more than 10%. This chain joins TRBV15 and TRBJ2-1; 13 nucleotides match TRBD2. The TCR was taken from a human donor in a cohort sampled during active COVID-19. The specimen was peripheral blood. CDR3 in DNA: TGTGCCACCAGCAAGGGACTAGCGGGGTATAAGGAGCAGTTCTTC. It is translated as CATSKGLAGYKEQFF.